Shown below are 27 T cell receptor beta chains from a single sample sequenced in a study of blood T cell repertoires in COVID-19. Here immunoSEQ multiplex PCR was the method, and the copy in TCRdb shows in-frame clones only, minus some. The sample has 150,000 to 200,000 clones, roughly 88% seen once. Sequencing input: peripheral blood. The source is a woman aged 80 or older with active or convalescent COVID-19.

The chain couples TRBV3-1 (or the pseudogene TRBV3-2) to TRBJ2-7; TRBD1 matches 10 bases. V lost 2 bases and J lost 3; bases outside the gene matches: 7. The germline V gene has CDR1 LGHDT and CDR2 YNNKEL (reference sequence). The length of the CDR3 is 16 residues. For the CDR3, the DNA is TGTGCCAGCAGCCAAAACCTACGGGACAGGGGCTACGAGCAGTACTTC. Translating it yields CASSQNLRDRGYEQYF.

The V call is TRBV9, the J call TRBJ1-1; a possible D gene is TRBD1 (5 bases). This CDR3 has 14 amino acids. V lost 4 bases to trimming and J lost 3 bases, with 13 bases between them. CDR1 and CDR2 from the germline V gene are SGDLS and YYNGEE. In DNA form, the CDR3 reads TGTGCCAGCAGCTTTACAGGCGGAGACACTGAAGCTTTCTTT. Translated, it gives CASSFTGGDTEAFF. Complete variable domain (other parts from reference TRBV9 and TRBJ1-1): DSGVTQTPKHLITATGQRVTLRCSPRSGDLSVYWYQQSLDQGLQFLIQYYNGEERAKGNILERFSAQQFPDLHSELNLSSLELGDSALYFCASSFTGGDTEAFFGQGTRLTVV.

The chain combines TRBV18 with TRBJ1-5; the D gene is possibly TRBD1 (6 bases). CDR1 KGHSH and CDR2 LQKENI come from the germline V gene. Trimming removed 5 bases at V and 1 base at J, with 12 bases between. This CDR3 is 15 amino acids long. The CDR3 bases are TGTGCCAGCTCAGAACAAACAGGGAGCAATCAGCCCCAGCATTTT. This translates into CASSEQTGSNQPQHF.

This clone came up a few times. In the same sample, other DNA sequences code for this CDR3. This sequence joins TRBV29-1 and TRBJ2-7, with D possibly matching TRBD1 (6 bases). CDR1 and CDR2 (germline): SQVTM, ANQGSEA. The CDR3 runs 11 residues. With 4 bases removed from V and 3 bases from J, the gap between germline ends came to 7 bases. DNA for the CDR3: TGCAGCGTTGTAGGGGGCTACGAGCAGTACTTC. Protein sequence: CSVVGGYEQYF.

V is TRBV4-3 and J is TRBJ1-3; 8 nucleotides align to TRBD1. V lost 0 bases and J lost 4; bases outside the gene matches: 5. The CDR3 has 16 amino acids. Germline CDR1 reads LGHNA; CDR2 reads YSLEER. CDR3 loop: CASSQDARGRGNTIYF. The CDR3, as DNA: TGCGCCAGCAGCCAAGATGCCAGGGGGCGCGGAAACACCATATATTTT.

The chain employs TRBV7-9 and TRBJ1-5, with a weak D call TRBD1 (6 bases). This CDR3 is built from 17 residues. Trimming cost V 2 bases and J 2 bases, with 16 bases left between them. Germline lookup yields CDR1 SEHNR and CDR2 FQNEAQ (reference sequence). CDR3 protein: CASSLRTEDLGNQPQHF. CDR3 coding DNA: TGTGCCAGCAGCTTACGGACAGAGGATTTGGGCAATCAGCCCCAGCATTTT.

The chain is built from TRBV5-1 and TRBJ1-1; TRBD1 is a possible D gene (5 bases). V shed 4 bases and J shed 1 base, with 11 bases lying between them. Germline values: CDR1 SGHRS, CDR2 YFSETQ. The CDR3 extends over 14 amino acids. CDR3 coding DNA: TGCGCCAGCAGCAAACAGGCGACGAACACTGAAGCTTTCTTT. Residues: CASSKQATNTEAFF.

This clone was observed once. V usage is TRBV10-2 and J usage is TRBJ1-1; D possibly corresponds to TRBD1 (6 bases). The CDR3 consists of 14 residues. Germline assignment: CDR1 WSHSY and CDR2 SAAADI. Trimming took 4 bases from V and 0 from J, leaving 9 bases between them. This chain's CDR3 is CASSVGQMNTEAFF. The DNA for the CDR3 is TGCGCCAGCAGTGTCGGACAGATGAACACTGAAGCTTTCTTT.

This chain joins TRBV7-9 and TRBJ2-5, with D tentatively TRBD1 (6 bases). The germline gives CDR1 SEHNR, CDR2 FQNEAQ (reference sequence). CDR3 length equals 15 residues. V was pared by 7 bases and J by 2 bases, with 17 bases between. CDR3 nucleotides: TGTGCCAGCACCAGAGAGGGGGAAAAGCAAGAGACCCAGTACTTC. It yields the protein CASTREGEKQETQYF.

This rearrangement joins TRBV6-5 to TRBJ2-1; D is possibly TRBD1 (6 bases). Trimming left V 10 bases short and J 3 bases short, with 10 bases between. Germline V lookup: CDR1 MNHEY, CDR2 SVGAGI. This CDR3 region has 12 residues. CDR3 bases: TGTGCCATAGGCAGGGGCTACAATGAGCAGTTCTTC. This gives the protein CAIGRGYNEQFF.

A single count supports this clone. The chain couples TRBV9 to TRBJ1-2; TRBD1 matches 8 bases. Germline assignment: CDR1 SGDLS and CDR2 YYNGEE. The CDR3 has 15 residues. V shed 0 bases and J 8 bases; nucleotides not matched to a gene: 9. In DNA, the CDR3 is TGTGCCAGCAGCGTAGTGGCAGGGGGCTCCCGAGGCTACACCTTC. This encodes CASSVVAGGSRGYTF.

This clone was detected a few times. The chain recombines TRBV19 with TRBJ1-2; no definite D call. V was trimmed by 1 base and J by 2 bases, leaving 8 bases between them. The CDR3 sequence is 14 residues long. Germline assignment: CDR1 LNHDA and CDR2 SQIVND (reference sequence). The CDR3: CASSIGSGNYGYTF. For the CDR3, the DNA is TGTGCCAGTAGTATAGGAAGTGGCAACTATGGCTACACCTTC.

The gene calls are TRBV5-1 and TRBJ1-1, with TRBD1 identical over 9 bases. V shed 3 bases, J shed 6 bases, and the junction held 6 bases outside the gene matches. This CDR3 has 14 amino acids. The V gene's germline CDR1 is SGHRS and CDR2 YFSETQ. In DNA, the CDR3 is TGCGCCAGCAGCTACCGGGACAGGGCGCCTGAAGCTTTCTTT. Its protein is CASSYRDRAPEAFF.

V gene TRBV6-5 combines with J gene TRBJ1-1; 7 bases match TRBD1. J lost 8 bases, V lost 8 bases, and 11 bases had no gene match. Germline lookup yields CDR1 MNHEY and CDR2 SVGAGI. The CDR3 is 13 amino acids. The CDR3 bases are TGTGCCAGCTACCCGAGGGGGCGCGGGGAAGCTTTCTTT. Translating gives CASYPRGRGEAFF.

CDR3 protein: CASRKQGTYGYTF. The CDR3 coding sequence is TGTGCCAGCAGAAAACAGGGTACCTATGGCTACACCTTC. The rearrangement links TRBV12-3 or TRBV12-4 to TRBJ1-2, with a possible D match to TRBD1 (6 bases). This CDR3 spans 13 amino acids. The V end lost 6 bases, the J end lost 4 bases, and 12 bases lay between the germline ends.

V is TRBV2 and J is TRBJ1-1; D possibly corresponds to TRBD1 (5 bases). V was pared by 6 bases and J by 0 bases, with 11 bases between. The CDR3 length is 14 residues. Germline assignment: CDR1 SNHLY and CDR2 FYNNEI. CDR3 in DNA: TGTGCCAGCAGGGGAAGCAGGGTGAACACTGAAGCTTTCTTT. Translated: CASRGSRVNTEAFF.

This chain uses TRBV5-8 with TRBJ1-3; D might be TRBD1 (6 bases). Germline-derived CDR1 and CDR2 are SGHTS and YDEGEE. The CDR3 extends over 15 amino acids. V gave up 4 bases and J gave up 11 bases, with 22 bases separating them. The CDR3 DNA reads TGTGCCAGCAGCCTCGGGGGGCTGTCTCGTCCCCCCATATATTTT. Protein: CASSLGGLSRPPIYF.

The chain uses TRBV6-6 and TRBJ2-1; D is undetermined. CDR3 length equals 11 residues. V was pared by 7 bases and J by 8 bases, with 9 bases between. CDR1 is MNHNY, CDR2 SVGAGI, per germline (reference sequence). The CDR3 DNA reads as TGTGCCAGCACTAATACGGATGAGCAGTTCTTC. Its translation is CASTNTDEQFF.

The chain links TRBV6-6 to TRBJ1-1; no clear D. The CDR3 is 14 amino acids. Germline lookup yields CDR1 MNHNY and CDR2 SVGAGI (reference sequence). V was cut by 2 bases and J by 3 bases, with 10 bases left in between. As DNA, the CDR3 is TGTGCCAGCAGTTACGAGGGAAAGTACACTGAAGCTTTCTTT. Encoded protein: CASSYEGKYTEAFF.

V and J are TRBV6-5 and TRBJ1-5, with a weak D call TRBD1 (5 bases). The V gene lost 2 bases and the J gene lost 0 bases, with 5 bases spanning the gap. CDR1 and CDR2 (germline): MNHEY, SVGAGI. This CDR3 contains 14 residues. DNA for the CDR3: TGTGCCAGCAGTTACGACAGTAGCAATCAGCCCCAGCATTTT. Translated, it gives CASSYDSSNQPQHF.

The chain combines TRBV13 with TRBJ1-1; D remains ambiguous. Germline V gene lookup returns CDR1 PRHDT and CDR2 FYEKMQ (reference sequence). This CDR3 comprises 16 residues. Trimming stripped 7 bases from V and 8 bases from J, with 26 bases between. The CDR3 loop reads CASTPPQVPLNSEAFF. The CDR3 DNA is TGTGCCAGCACCCCTCCCCAGGTGCCCCTAAATTCAGAAGCTTTCTTT.

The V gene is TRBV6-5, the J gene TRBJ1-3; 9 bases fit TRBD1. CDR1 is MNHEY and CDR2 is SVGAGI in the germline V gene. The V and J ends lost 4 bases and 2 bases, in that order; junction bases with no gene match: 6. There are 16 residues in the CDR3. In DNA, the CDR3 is TGTGCCAGCAGTTTAACACAGGGGGCAGCTGGAAACACCATATATTTT. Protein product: CASSLTQGAAGNTIYF.

This CDR3 reads CASSPQSGSSYEQYF. CDR3 bases: TGCGCCAGCAGCCCCCAAAGCGGGAGCTCCTACGAGCAGTACTTC. V is TRBV5-1 and J is TRBJ2-7, with TRBD2 matching over 8 bases. Germline V gives CDR1 SGHRS, CDR2 YFSETQ. Losses at the gene ends were 4 bases for V and 0 bases for J; bases not matched to a gene: 6. The CDR3 length is 15 residues.

The CDR3 loop reads CAIRGGQMNTEAFF. The CDR3 region has the DNA TGTGCCATCAGGGGGGGACAGATGAACACTGAAGCTTTCTTT. The rearrangement links TRBV10-3 to TRBJ1-1, with 7 bases that match TRBD1. Germline V gene lookup returns CDR1 ENHRY and CDR2 SYGVKD. The trim removed 6 bases at V and 0 bases at J, leaving 4 bases unmatched. This CDR3 has 14 amino acids.

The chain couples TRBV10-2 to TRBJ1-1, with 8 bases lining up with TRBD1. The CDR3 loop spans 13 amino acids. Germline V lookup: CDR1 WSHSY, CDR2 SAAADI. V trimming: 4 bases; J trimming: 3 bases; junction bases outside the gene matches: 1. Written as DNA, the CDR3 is TGCGCCAGCAGTGCAGGGGGCTACACTGAAGCTTTCTTT. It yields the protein CASSAGGYTEAFF.

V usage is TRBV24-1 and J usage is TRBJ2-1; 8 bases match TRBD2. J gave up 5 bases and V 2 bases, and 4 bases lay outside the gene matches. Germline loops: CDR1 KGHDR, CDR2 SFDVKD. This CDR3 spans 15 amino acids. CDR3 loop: CATSDSAGDHNEQFF. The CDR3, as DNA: TGTGCCACCAGTGATTCAGCGGGGGACCACAATGAGCAGTTCTTC.

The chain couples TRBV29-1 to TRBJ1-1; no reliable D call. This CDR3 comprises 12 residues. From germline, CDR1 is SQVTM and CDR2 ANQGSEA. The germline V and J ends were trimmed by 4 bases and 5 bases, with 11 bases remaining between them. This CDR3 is CSVVRVGTEAFF. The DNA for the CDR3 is TGCAGCGTTGTGAGGGTTGGAACTGAAGCTTTCTTT.